The T cell receptor beta chain under discussion was sequenced for a study of vaccination effects on CD4 cells after COVID-19 (dated 2022 in TCRdb). Describing the broader study: Each participant received two doses of an mRNA SARS-CoV-2 vaccine, either BNT162b2 or mRNA-1273. The study compared SARS-CoV-2 spike-specific CD4+ TCR repertoires before and after mRNA vaccination in COVID-19 convalescent patients and infection-naive vaccine recipients. Cultures from other donors in the study were sequenced using the Oncomine TCR Beta short-read assay on an Illumina iSeq 100. A total of 10 COVID-19 convalescent patients and several SARS-CoV-2-naive healthy vaccine recipients were included in the full study. The study at large found these results: The study was limited by a small number of convalescent patients, and early post-infection timepoints were lacking. At late post-vaccination timepoints, both infection-induced and vaccine-induced clones showed marked clonal contraction, consistent with waning T cell responses. Among healthy vaccine recipients, nearly all vaccine-induced clones were SARS-CoV-2 mono-reactive, and only 1 of 255 was cross-reactive with common cold coronaviruses.

The V end loses 3 bases and the J end loses 0 bases, and a stretch of 5 bases separates them. The CDR3, cysteine through phenylalanine, is 13 amino acids long. Only the CDR3 DNA is retained, 39 bases long and in frame from the first base. Library method: the immunoSEQ multiplex PCR assay. DNA from the cultured, isolated CD4+ T cells was subjected to TCR beta CDR3 sequencing. In the paper's pipeline: The analysis removed non-productive TCR sequences, trimmed reads to the CDR3 region, and retained only CDR3s that were 7 or more amino acids long. Antigen-specific clonotypes were identified with the MANAFEST web app by comparing expansion in peptide wells against reference cultures. To count as positive, a clone had to show expansion at FDR<0.05 compared with the reference and with all other wells, an odds ratio above 5, and a frequency above 0.1% in two replicate wells. A clonotype was called cross-reactive if it was significantly expanded both in SARS-CoV-2 spike wells and in at least one common cold coronavirus spike condition. CDR3 similarity was assessed by Levenshtein distance using the stringdist R package, and unrooted trees were constructed with ape in R 3.6.1. TCRdb carries this immuneACCESS record with in-frame sequences only. Its versions omit some clonotypes, under half of them owing to an unresolved V gene in the studies checked, with the rest unexplained. The DNA gave D and trimming, while V, J and clone size come from that table. In this sample the table shows around 83,000 clones, roughly 72% of which occur a single time. The top ten clonotypes cover approximately 1.7% of the sample.

Concerning this clone: It has no known antigen specificity. Base qualities are missing; no much larger clone stands one base away.

In the ViraFEST assay, PBMC were stimulated with viral peptide pools, and antigen-specific CD4+ T cell clonotypes were then identified by expansion using TCR sequencing. After around ten days of culture, CD4+ T cells were isolated with the EasySep CD4+ T cell isolation kit. Healthy vaccine recipients had no prior SARS-CoV-2 infection, confirmed by negative nucleocapsid antibodies before and after vaccination. Some 2 million PBMC per well were cultured with approximately 10 ug/ml peptides in IMDM containing 5% human AB serum, 10 IU/ml IL-2 and gentamicin. On days 3 and 7, half of the culture medium was replaced with fresh IL-2-containing medium. Each peptide stimulation condition was cultured in triplicate wells unless otherwise noted. Using Ficoll-Paque Plus gradient centrifugation, PBMC were separated from whole blood and then either used fresh or cryopreserved at -140C. The spike proteins of SARS-CoV-2 and of the common cold coronaviruses HCoV-NL63, HCoV-OC43 and HCoV-229E were spanned by overlapping peptide pools. Genomic DNA was extracted from cultured CD4+ T cells with the QIAamp micro DNA kit.

The chain employs TRBV12-3 or TRBV12-4 and TRBJ1-1, with the D gene not confidently named. The source was CD4+ T cells from PBMCs cultured with HCoV-229E spike peptides, collected before COVID-19 vaccination. Interpreted using the paper, the cell subset or site label stands for: HCoV-229E spike overlapping peptide pool stimulation. This sequence originates from a human donor who received a COVID-19 vaccine. The CDR3 amino acid sequence is: CASSFRLNTEAFF. The nucleotide sequence reads TGTGCCAGCAGTTTTCGATTGAACACTGAAGCTTTCTTT.